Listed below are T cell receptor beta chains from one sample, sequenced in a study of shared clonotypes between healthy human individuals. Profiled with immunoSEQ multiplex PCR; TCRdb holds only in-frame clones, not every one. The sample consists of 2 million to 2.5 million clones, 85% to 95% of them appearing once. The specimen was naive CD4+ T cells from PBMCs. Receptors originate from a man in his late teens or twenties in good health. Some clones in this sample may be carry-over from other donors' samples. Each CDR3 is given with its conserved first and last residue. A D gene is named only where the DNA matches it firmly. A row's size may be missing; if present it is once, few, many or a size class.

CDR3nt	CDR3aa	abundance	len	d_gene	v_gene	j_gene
TGTGCCATCAGTGAGTACAGGGGGACAGATACGCAGTATTTT	CAISEYRGTDTQYF	.	14	TRBD1	TRBV10-3	TRBJ2-3
TGTGCCTGGAGTAATCCCGGGACAGGCCGGTGGTTC	CAWSNPGTGRWF	.	12	TRBD1	TRBV30	TRBJ2-7
TGTGCCAGTAGGGCAGGGGGCTCGAGCAATCAGCCCCAGCATTTT	CASRAGGSSNQPQHF	.	15	TRBD1	TRBV19	TRBJ1-5
TGTGCCAGCAGTTGGACCAGACTAGCGGGAGGGCCAAGCGAGCAGTTCTTC	CASSWTRLAGGPSEQFF	once	17	TRBD2	TRBV28	TRBJ2-1
TGTGCCAGCTCACCAAGGGGAGGTCGAGAGACCCAGTACTTC	CASSPRGGRETQYF	once	14	.	TRBV18	TRBJ2-5
TGTGCCAGCTCACCTCAGGAGGACATTCAGTACTTC	CASSPQEDIQYF	.	12	.	TRBV18	TRBJ2-4
TGTGCCACCATCCCTAGTAAGGGGGCTGGCTACACCTTC	CATIPSKGAGYTF	.	13	TRBD1	TRBV10-3	TRBJ1-2
TGTGCCAGTAGATCGGACAGGCGAAGCAATCAGCCCCAGCATTTT	CASRSDRRSNQPQHF	once	15	TRBD1	TRBV19	TRBJ1-5
TGTGCCAGCAGCCTCGGGGAAGGAAATACGCAGTATTTT	CASSLGEGNTQYF	once	13	.	TRBV6-4	TRBJ2-3
TGTGCCAGCAGGCTGGAGGGGGCCGCCGAGGCTTTCTTT	CASRLEGAAEAFF	.	13	TRBD1	TRBV2	TRBJ1-1
TGTGCCAGCTCGATCGGTAGGCAGAATACTGAAGCTTTCTTT	CASSIGRQNTEAFF	.	14	.	TRBV18	TRBJ1-1
TGTGCCAGCAGCCAATCCCGACGCGATGAGCAGTTCTTC	CASSQSRRDEQFF	.	13	.	TRBV14	TRBJ2-1
TGCAGTGGAAGGGTCTCCTACGAGCAGTACTTC	CSGRVSYEQYF	.	11	.	TRBV20-1	TRBJ2-7
TGTGCCAGCAGTTTTGGGCAGGGCCCCTACGAGCAGTACTTC	CASSFGQGPYEQYF	.	14	.	TRBV27	TRBJ2-7
TGTGCCAGCTCACCAACGGGAGGGGAACACGAGCAGTACTTC	CASSPTGGEHEQYF	.	14	TRBD2	TRBV18	TRBJ2-7
TGTGCCAGCAGCTTTTCCGCCGGGACTAGCGGCCCCTACAATGAGCAGTTCTTC	CASSFSAGTSGPYNEQFF	.	18	TRBD2	TRBV7-2	TRBJ2-1
TGTGCCAGCCCCGGGACAGGGGCCTACAATGAGCAGTTCTTC	CASPGTGAYNEQFF	.	14	TRBD1	TRBV7-2	TRBJ2-1
TGTGCCACCAGCAGTGGCGGGAACCTAGCAGAGACCCAGTACTTC	CATSSGGNLAETQYF	.	15	.	TRBV15	TRBJ2-5
TGTGCCATCAGCGCGGGGCCCTACGAGCAGTACTTC	CAISAGPYEQYF	.	12	.	TRBV10-3	TRBJ2-7
TGCGCCAGCAGCCAACAGGGTAATAATTCACCCCTCCACTTT	CASSQQGNNSPLHF	.	14	.	TRBV4-3	TRBJ1-6
TGTGCCAGTAGTATAGAAAGCGGCCTGGGAGAGCAGTTCTTC	CASSIESGLGEQFF	.	14	.	TRBV19	TRBJ2-1
TGTGCCAGCAGCTTAACGGGACACCTGGGGAATCAGCCCCAGCATTTT	CASSLTGHLGNQPQHF	.	16	.	TRBV7-8	TRBJ1-5
TGTGCCAGCAGTTTGGGAGAAAAAGCTTTCTTT	CASSLGEKAFF	.	11	.	TRBV28	TRBJ1-1
TGTGCCAGCAGCCTAAGACGGGAGGCCCAGCATTTT	CASSLRREAQHF	.	12	.	TRBV5-8	TRBJ1-5
TGTGCCAGCAGCTTAGATCACTCAGGGCAAGAGACCCAGTACTTC	CASSLDHSGQETQYF	once	15	.	TRBV11-2	TRBJ2-5
TGTGCCAGCAGTTTAGCCGGAAGCATGAACACTGAAGCTTTCTTT	CASSLAGSMNTEAFF	.	15	.	TRBV28	TRBJ1-1
TGTGCCAGCAGCCCTCCTGTGGGGAACACCGGGGAGCTGTTTTTT	CASSPPVGNTGELFF	.	15	.	TRBV28	TRBJ2-2
TGTGCCAGCAGCCCGGCGGGGGACTATGGCTACACCTTC	CASSPAGDYGYTF	.	13	.	TRBV7-3	TRBJ1-2
TGCGCCAGCAGCGACCTTAGCGGGAGGGCCGGAGATACGCAGTATTTT	CASSDLSGRAGDTQYF	.	16	TRBD2	TRBV5-1	TRBJ2-3
TGTGCCAGCAGCCCACAATCCCCGACAGGGGTCATCGGAAACACCATATATTTT	CASSPQSPTGVIGNTIYF	.	18	TRBD1	TRBV7-8	TRBJ1-3
TGTGCCAGTCTCCCCACAGGGGGCGCGAACTATGGCTACACCTTC	CASLPTGGANYGYTF	.	15	TRBD1	TRBV19	TRBJ1-2
TGTGCCAGCAGCTCCCAGCCCTCGGGCAATGAGCAGTTCTTC	CASSSQPSGNEQFF	.	14	.	TRBV28	TRBJ2-1
TGTGCCAGCAGCCTTACCCGCGTAGGCACGGGCACAGATACGCAGTATTTT	CASSLTRVGTGTDTQYF	.	17	.	TRBV7-2	TRBJ2-3
TGTGCCAGCAGCACAGGGTTCCCTCTCCTCTACGAGCAGTACTTC	CASSTGFPLLYEQYF	.	15	.	TRBV28	TRBJ2-7
TGTGCCAGCAGCCTCACAGGGGGCGCCTTAAGGTACGAGCAGTACTTC	CASSLTGGALRYEQYF	.	16	TRBD1	TRBV7-8	TRBJ2-7
TGTGCCAGTAATGCCTGGGGGACTAGCGGTTACAATGAGCAGTTCTTC	CASNAWGTSGYNEQFF	.	16	TRBD2	TRBV27	TRBJ2-1
TGTGCCAGCAGTTCCCCCAGTAGGGGTAACACCGGGGAGCTGTTTTTT	CASSSPSRGNTGELFF	.	16	.	TRBV28	TRBJ2-2
TGTGCCAGCAGCCTGCGTGATAGCGGTACTGTAGATACGCAGTATTTT	CASSLRDSGTVDTQYF	.	16	.	TRBV7-2	TRBJ2-3
TGTGCCAGCACCCACTGGGGGGTCCGAGACACCGGGGAGCTGTTTTTT	CASTHWGVRDTGELFF	.	16	.	TRBV5-6	TRBJ2-2
TGTGCCAGCAGTTTATGGGTAGCGGACGGGGGGTTATTTGCTGGAAACACCATATATTTT	CASSLWVADGGLFAGNTIYF	.	20	.	TRBV28	TRBJ1-3
TGTGCCAGCAGTCAGGGGGCGACAAACTATGGCTACACCTTC	CASSQGATNYGYTF	.	14	TRBD1	TRBV6-5	TRBJ1-2
TGTGCCAGCAGCTCAAGCCCCCATAGCGGGATAAACACCGGGGAGCTGTTTTTT	CASSSSPHSGINTGELFF	.	18	TRBD2	TRBV7-8	TRBJ2-2